The subject of this entry is one T cell receptor (beta chain). The CDR3 totals 13 residues. Germline CDR1 SQVTM, CDR2 ANQGSEA. Trimming removed 5 bases at V and 0 bases at J, with 7 bases between. The data were taken from a study of blood T cell repertoires in COVID-19. Assay used: immunoSEQ multiplex PCR; TCRdb lists only in-frame clones, some missing. In the table there are over 200,000 clones, about nine tenths of which are singletons. This sequence was found in a man aged 55 to 70 who had recovered from COVID-19. The chain couples TRBV29-1 to TRBJ2-2; D is ambiguous. Material: peripheral blood. The DNA for the CDR3 is TGCAGCGTTTATCTAGCGAACACCGGGGAGCTGTTTTTT. Encoded protein: CSVYLANTGELFF.